One sample yielded the 24 T cell receptor beta chains listed below, sequenced in a study of OX40 agonist ivuxolimab in advanced cancers. Using immunoSEQ multiplex PCR, the repertoire was profiled, and TCRdb retains in-frame clones only, with some absent. Of more than 85,000 clones in the sample, roughly 89% were seen once. Here the sequenced sample was CD4+ or CD8+ T cells sorted from blood, taken in a trial of the OX40 agonist ivuxolimab. The receptors stem from an adult with an advanced solid tumor such as melanoma, head and neck, liver or kidney cancer.

The chain uses TRBV5-1 and TRBJ2-7; 7 positions agree with TRBD1. The V and J ends lost 3 bases and 3 bases, in that order; junction bases with no gene match: 9. The length of the CDR3 is 15 residues. The germline V gene encodes CDR1 SGHRS and CDR2 YFSETQ. This chain's CDR3 is CASSSQTGTFYEQYF. In DNA form, the CDR3 reads TGCGCCAGCAGCTCCCAGACAGGGACCTTCTACGAGCAGTACTTC. The full variable domain, with the rest looked up from reference TRBV5-1 and TRBJ2-7, is KAGVTQTPRYLIKTRGQQVTLSCSPISGHRSVSWYQQTPGQGLQFLFEYFSETQRNKGNFPGRFSGRQFSNSRSEMNVSTLELGDSALYLCASSSQTGTFYEQYFGPGTRLTVT.

CDR3 sequence reads: CSVEAAEGQPQHF. DNA of the CDR3: TGCAGCGTTGAGGCAGCTGAGGGTCAGCCCCAGCATTTT. The V gene is TRBV29-1, the J gene TRBJ1-5; no definite D call. Germline CDR1 and CDR2: SQVTM and ANQGSEA. V gave up 3 bases and J gave up 6 bases, with 12 bases separating them. This CDR3 has 13 amino acids.

The V and J genes are TRBV6-6 and TRBJ2-3, with D possibly matching TRBD2 (6 bases). The ends were cut back, 5 bases at V and 0 bases at J, with 12 bases in the middle. CDR1 is MNHNY, CDR2 SVGAGI, per germline (reference sequence). CDR3 length: 15 residues. The CDR3 region is CASSPTRGSTDTQYF. The CDR3 DNA reads TGTGCCAGCAGTCCGACTAGGGGTAGCACAGATACGCAGTATTTT.

The V gene is TRBV6-1, the J gene TRBJ1-5; 8 nucleotides agree with TRBD1. Germline values: CDR1 MNHNS, CDR2 SASEGT. The CDR3 runs 16 residues. With 3 bases clipped from V and 4 bases from J, the junction kept 8 bases outside the gene matches. The CDR3 region is CASSDSGTGWNQPQHF. The CDR3, as DNA: TGTGCCAGCAGTGATAGCGGGACAGGCTGGAATCAGCCCCAGCATTTT.

The rearrangement uses TRBV5-4 and TRBJ1-4; possibly TRBD1 for D (5 bases). Germline lookup yields CDR1 SGHNT and CDR2 YYREEE (reference sequence). Trimming cost V 3 bases and J 8 bases, with 11 bases left between them. The CDR3 totals 13 residues. The CDR3 loop is CASSWGPEEKLFF. As DNA, the CDR3 is TGTGCCAGCAGCTGGGGCCCGGAAGAAAAACTGTTTTTT.

The rearrangement joins TRBV28 to TRBJ2-7, with D maybe TRBD2 (6 bases). Germline-derived CDR1 and CDR2 are MDHEN and SYDVKM. CDR3 length equals 16 residues. Trimming took 4 bases from V and 1 from J, leaving 17 bases between them. The DNA of the CDR3 is TGTGCCAGCAGTTCCCCCAGAAGACTAGTGTCCTACGAGCAGTACTTC. It yields the protein CASSSPRRLVSYEQYF.

The gene calls are TRBV11-2 and TRBJ1-5; D uncertain. From germline, CDR1 is SGHAT and CDR2 FQNNGV. V was shortened by 2 bases and J by 0 bases, with 8 bases between the two germline ends. This CDR3 has 15 residues. The CDR3 DNA sequence: TGTGCCAGCAGCTTAAGGACCGATAGCAATCAGCCCCAGCATTTT. Translating gives CASSLRTDSNQPQHF.

The V call is TRBV5-6, the J call TRBJ1-6; tentative D call: TRBD1 (5 bases). V lost 4 bases and J 0 bases, leaving 11 bases between the germline ends. The germline CDR1 and CDR2 sequences are SGHDT and YYEEEE. The CDR3 spans 16 residues. The DNA for the CDR3 is TGTGCCAGCAGCGGGGGGACGGGCTCCTATAATTCACCCCTCCACTTT. Translating it yields CASSGGTGSYNSPLHF.

J is TRBJ2-3 and V is TRBV7-9, with unresolved D. The CDR3 length is 12 residues. CDR1 SEHNR and CDR2 FQNEAQ come from the germline V gene (reference sequence). Trimming cost V 5 bases and J 2 bases, with 5 bases left between them. CDR3 residues: CASSRTTDTQYF. In DNA, the CDR3 is TGTGCCAGCAGCAGAACCACAGATACGCAGTATTTT. The full variable domain, in which reference TRBV7-9 and TRBJ2-3 provide the parts outside the CDR3, is DTGVSQNPRHKITKRGQNVTFRCDPISEHNRLYWYRQTLGQGPEFLTYFQNEAQLEKSRLLSDRFSAERPKGSFSTLEIQRTEQGDSAMYLCASSRTTDTQYFGPGTRLTVL.

The genes are TRBV20-1 and TRBJ2-5; D is ambiguous. This CDR3 is 11 amino acids long. Looked up from germline, CDR1 is DFQATT and CDR2 is SNEGSKA (reference sequence). Trimming shortened V by 5 bases and J by 2 bases, and 6 bases separated the two germline ends. CDR3 loop: CSAEGQETQYF. The CDR3 DNA sequence: TGCAGTGCTGAAGGACAAGAGACCCAGTACTTC.

The rearrangement joins TRBV7-9 to TRBJ2-6; D remains ambiguous. V was shortened by 5 bases and J by 0 bases, with 8 bases between the two germline ends. The CDR3 runs to 15 residues. Looked up from germline, CDR1 is SEHNR and CDR2 is FQNEAQ (reference sequence). In nucleotides, the CDR3 is TGTGCCAGCAGCCCGTGGAGCTCTGGGGCCAACGTCCTGACTTTC. This sequence encodes CASSPWSSGANVLTF.

V and J are TRBV27 and TRBJ2-1; TRBD2 aligns across 9 bases. The CDR3 spans 19 residues. V shed 0 bases and J 4 bases; nucleotides not matched to a gene: 13. Germline V gene sequence: CDR1 MNHEY, CDR2 SMNVEV (reference sequence). Here the CDR3 reads CASSLSAGGSSLWYNEQFF. The CDR3 DNA reads as TGTGCCAGCAGTTTATCGGCGGGAGGGTCCTCCTTGTGGTACAATGAGCAGTTCTTC.

CDR3 nucleotides: TGTGCCAGCAGCCCCTACAGGGGGCGACACACTGAAGCTTTCTTT. It is translated as CASSPYRGRHTEAFF. This chain joins TRBV7-8 and TRBJ1-1; 9 nucleotides agree with TRBD1. From germline, CDR1 is SGHVS and CDR2 FQNEAQ. The CDR3 runs 15 residues. Germline trimming cut 5 bases from V and 3 bases from J; bases unmatched to any gene: 7.

This chain uses TRBV10-3 with TRBJ1-3, with D possibly matching TRBD1 (5 bases). The ends were cut back, 6 bases at V and 0 bases at J, with 6 bases in the middle. Germline V gene sequence: CDR1 ENHRY, CDR2 SYGVKD. CDR3 size: 13 residues. For the CDR3, the DNA is TGTGCCATCAGGGACACCTCTGGAAACACCATATATTTT. It encodes CAIRDTSGNTIYF.

V is TRBV7-9 and J is TRBJ1-2; 8 bases line up with TRBD1. The V and J ends lost 2 bases and 6 bases, in that order; junction bases with no gene match: 8. The length of the CDR3 is 15 residues. Germline CDR1 and CDR2: SEHNR and FQNEAQ (reference sequence). CDR3 sequence (DNA): TGTGCCAGCAGCTTATCAGGCGGACAGGGCCATGGCTACACCTTC. Translated: CASSLSGGQGHGYTF.

The chain joins TRBV19 to TRBJ1-6, with D possibly matching TRBD1 (6 bases). Deletions cut 3 bases from V and 8 bases from J, with 11 bases between. The germline gives CDR1 LNHDA, CDR2 SQIVND (reference sequence). This CDR3 spans 14 amino acids. DNA for the CDR3: TGTGCCAGTAGTATCACCGGGGGCGATTCACCCCTCCACTTT. This sequence encodes CASSITGGDSPLHF.

V gene TRBV6-6 combines with J gene TRBJ1-1; 11 bases fit TRBD1. The germline CDR1 and CDR2 sequences are MNHNY and SVGAGI (reference sequence). After removal of 6 bases from V and 10 bases from J, the junction contained 4 bases not matched to a gene. The CDR3 runs 12 residues. The CDR3: CASRRTGGRAFF. The CDR3 DNA is TGTGCCAGCAGGAGGACAGGGGGCAGAGCTTTCTTT.

The rearrangement uses TRBV10-3 and TRBJ2-1, with D maybe TRBD2 (6 bases). V lost 1 base to trimming and J lost 8 bases, with 9 bases between them. This CDR3 spans 13 amino acids. Germline CDR1 reads ENHRY; CDR2 reads SYGVKD. CDR3 sequence reads: CAISELVADEQFF. The CDR3 DNA reads TGTGCCATCAGTGAGTTGGTAGCGGATGAGCAGTTCTTC.

The rearrangement links TRBV9 to TRBJ2-1; perhaps TRBD2 as D (6 bases). Trimming stripped 2 bases from V and 5 bases from J, with 11 bases between. Germline V CDR1 and CDR2: SGDLS, YYNGEE. This CDR3 has 14 amino acids. The CDR3 protein is CASSVLAVNNEQFF. In DNA form, the CDR3 reads TGTGCCAGCAGCGTCTTAGCGGTGAACAATGAGCAGTTCTTC.

The chain carries TRBV6-4 and TRBJ2-3, with 10 bases matching TRBD2. The germline V gene has CDR1 MRHNA and CDR2 SNTAGT. The V gene end was trimmed by 10 bases and the J gene end by 2 bases; junction bases not matched to a gene: 9. There are 15 residues in the CDR3. CDR3 coding DNA: TGTGCCATTCGAAGGACTAGCGGAGACACAGATACGCAGTATTTT. Its translation: CAIRRTSGDTDTQYF.

The chain has TRBV5-1 and TRBJ1-2, with D perhaps matching TRBD1 (6 bases). From germline, CDR1 is SGHRS and CDR2 YFSETQ. The CDR3 is 14 amino acids. V lost 4 bases and J 5 bases, leaving 15 bases between the germline ends. The CDR3 bases are TGCGCCAGCAGCGAGACAGGTCAGGAGTATGGCTACACCTTC. Translating it yields CASSETGQEYGYTF. The full variable domain, in which reference TRBV5-1 and TRBJ1-2 provide the parts outside the CDR3, is KAGVTQTPRYLIKTRGQQVTLSCSPISGHRSVSWYQQTPGQGLQFLFEYFSETQRNKGNFPGRFSGRQFSNSRSEMNVSTLELGDSALYLCASSETGQEYGYTFGSGTRLTVV.

The rearrangement uses TRBV11-2 and TRBJ2-7; D remains ambiguous. There are 12 residues in the CDR3. Germline CDR1 and CDR2: SGHAT and FQNNGV. Between the trimmed V and J ends, which lost 0 bases and 7 bases, there was a span of 7 bases. CDR3 residues: CASSLDSWEQYF. DNA of the CDR3: TGTGCCAGCAGCTTAGATAGTTGGGAGCAGTACTTC.

V gene TRBV30 combines with J gene TRBJ2-5; TRBD2 matches at 10 bases. Germline V gene data show CDR1 as GTSNPN and CDR2 as SVGIG (reference sequence). The V and J ends lost 4 bases and 9 bases, in that order; junction bases with no gene match: 11. The CDR3 spans 14 residues. This CDR3 is CAWMDLAGGFSQYF. In DNA, the CDR3 is TGTGCCTGGATGGATTTAGCGGGAGGCTTCTCCCAGTACTTC. The entire variable domain, with the rest obtained from reference TRBV30 and TRBJ2-5, is as follows: SQTIHQWPATLVQPVGSPLSLECTVEGTSNPNLYWYRQAAGRGLQLLFYSVGIGQISSEVPQNLSASRPQDRQFILSSKKLLLSDSGFYLCAWMDLAGGFSQYFGPGTRLLVL.

V is TRBV11-3 and J is TRBJ1-1, with TRBD1 matching over 7 bases. CDR3 size: 13 residues. Trimming took 5 bases from V and 3 from J; bases not matched to a gene: 3. CDR1 is SGHNT, CDR2 YENEEA, per germline. This CDR3 is CASSIQGDTEAFF. CDR3 DNA sequence: TGTGCCAGCAGCATCCAGGGGGACACTGAAGCTTTCTTT.